The 28 T cell receptor beta chains given below trace back to one sample, sequenced in a study of T cells in Graves' hyperthyroidism and ophthalmopathy. RNA transcripts were the template for amplifying TCR beta CDR3 regions. TCR CDR3 underwent first-round RT-PCR with the HTBI primer set. From the multiplex PCR reads, TCRdb called clonotypes with MiXCR, one entry per CDR3 protein. The data hold over 200,000 distinct CDR3 sequences, with 14% to 15% observed a single time. Sequencing used blood. These receptors were obtained from a woman in her 40s with Graves' hyperthyroidism that later progressed to Graves' ophthalmopathy.

In this sample, this clonotype turned up a few times. The rearrangement uses TRBV9 and TRBJ2-2; D remains ambiguous. Germline CDR1 and CDR2: SGDLS and YYNGEE. The CDR3 extends over 12 amino acids. Deletions cut 4 bases from V and 5 bases from J, with 6 bases between. The CDR3 DNA reads TGTGCCAGCAGCTCCCATACCGGGGAGCTGTTTTTT. It yields the protein CASSSHTGELFF.

This clonotype was observed at least ten times. J is TRBJ2-7 and V is TRBV5-1; possibly TRBD1 or TRBD2 for D (6 bases each). With 4 bases removed from V and 1 base from J, the gap between germline ends came to 15 bases. The CDR3 is 15 residues long. The germline V gene encodes CDR1 SGHRS and CDR2 YFSETQ. CDR3 nucleotides: TGCGCCAGCAGCCGTGCGGGACATACTTCCTACGAGCAGTACTTC. Encoded protein: CASSRAGHTSYEQYF.

V and J are TRBV5-5 and TRBJ1-2; 10 bases line up with TRBD1. Trimming cost V 1 base and J 9 bases; bases outside gene matches: 12. Germline CDR1 is SGHKS and CDR2 is YYEKEE (reference sequence). This CDR3 spans 16 amino acids. The CDR3 protein is CASSLSAGQGRYSYTF. CDR3 bases: TGTGCCAGCAGCTTGTCCGCGGGACAGGGGAGGTATAGCTACACCTTC.

In this sample, this clonotype turned up many times. The chain is built from TRBV27 and TRBJ2-3, with TRBD2 matching over 9 bases. The CDR3 totals 15 residues. CDR1 and CDR2 from the germline V gene are MNHEY and SMNVEV (reference sequence). V trimming: 5 bases; J trimming: 5 bases; junction bases outside the gene matches: 8. Here the CDR3 DNA reads TGTGCCAGCAGTCTGAGCGGGGGGAGGGGAGATACGCAGTATTTT. Amino acid sequence: CASSLSGGRGDTQYF.

A word on this clonotype: The CDR3 carries no conserved terminal phenylalanine or tryptophan, so it likely arises from a read error. The rearrangement joins TRBV28 to TRBJ1-6, with a tentative D call TRBD1 (5 bases). Trimming removed 5 bases at V and 3 bases at J, with 14 bases between. This CDR3 contains 16 residues. Germline values: CDR1 MDHEN, CDR2 SYDVKM. CDR3 sequence (DNA): TGTGCCAGCAGTGCCCCGGGACTGAGCTATAATTCACCCCTCCACCTT. Translation: CASSAPGLSYNSPLHL.

There are many counts of this clonotype. The chain joins TRBV29-1 to TRBJ1-5; D is perhaps TRBD1 (5 bases). There are 13 residues in the CDR3. The V end was cut by 5 bases, the J end by 5 bases, with 13 bases between. CDR1 is SQVTM and CDR2 is ANQGSEA in the germline V gene. CDR3 in amino acids: CSVTDSPYQPQHF. The CDR3 bases are TGCAGCGTTACCGACAGTCCTTATCAGCCCCAGCATTTT.

This clonotype occurred a few times. J is TRBJ2-2 and V is TRBV7-3, with no clear D. V was shortened by 1 base and J by 5 bases, with 14 bases between the two germline ends. Germline assignment: CDR1 SGHTA and CDR2 FQGTGA. This CDR3 is built from 16 residues. CDR3 amino acids: CASSLSSGWGTGELFF. CDR3 nucleotide sequence: TGTGCCAGCAGCTTAAGCTCGGGCTGGGGAACCGGGGAGCTGTTTTTT.

This clonotype showed up many times. The chain couples TRBV6-6 to TRBJ2-2, with D perhaps matching TRBD1 (5 bases). Per the germline V gene, CDR1 is MNHNY and CDR2 is SVGAGI (reference sequence). This CDR3 is 16 amino acids long. V was shortened by 2 bases and J by 5 bases, with 15 bases between the two germline ends. The CDR3 protein is CASSYSSAGKTGELFF. In nucleotides, the CDR3 is TGTGCCAGCAGTTACAGCTCGGCAGGGAAAACCGGGGAGCTGTTTTTT.

This clonotype was found many times. CDR3 residues: CASSLTSGPSTDTQYF. The CDR3 DNA follows: TGCGCCAGCAGCTTGACTAGCGGGCCTAGCACAGATACGCAGTATTTT. The chain combines TRBV5-1 with TRBJ2-3; 9 bases match TRBD2. Germline assignment: CDR1 SGHRS and CDR2 YFSETQ. The length of the CDR3 is 16 residues. V dropped 1 base and J dropped 0; count of bases not matched to a gene: 3.

There are many counts of this clonotype. The J gene is TRBJ1-3, the V gene TRBV13; D not resolved. Trimming took off 5 bases at V and 0 bases at J, with 14 bases between the two ends. Germline V gene lookup returns CDR1 PRHDT and CDR2 FYEKMQ (reference sequence). The CDR3 is made up of 16 amino acids. The CDR3 DNA sequence: TGTGCCAGCAGCACCTCCTCCGAAGGCTCTGGAAACACCATATATTTT. Amino acids: CASSTSSEGSGNTIYF. Supplemented by reference TRBV13 and TRBJ1-3, the full variable domain reads AAGVIQSPRHLIKEKRETATLKCYPIPRHDTVYWYQQGPGQDPQFLISFYEKMQSDKGSIPDRFSAQQFSDYHSELNMSSLELGDSALYFCASSTSSEGSGNTIYFGEGSWLTVV.

CDR3 bases: TGCGCCAGCAGCTTGGGGACGGCCCGATCACCCCTCCACTTT. Translating it yields CASSLGTARSPLHF. The chain couples TRBV5-1 to TRBJ1-6; D remains ambiguous. V was cut by 0 bases and J by 10 bases, with 11 bases left in between. The germline V gene encodes CDR1 SGHRS and CDR2 YFSETQ. CDR3 length: 14 residues.

Within the sample, this clonotype is medium-sized. V and J are TRBV12-3 or TRBV12-4 and TRBJ1-1; a possible D gene is TRBD1 (5 bases). Between the trimmed V and J ends, which lost 5 bases and 5 bases, there was a span of 24 bases. CDR3 length: 17 residues. The CDR3 DNA sequence: TGTGCCAGCAGTCAAAGTTTAGGGCCAGGGAGTGGAACTGAAGCTTTCTTT. Translation gives CASSQSLGPGSGTEAFF.

This clonotype was detected a few times. The chain couples TRBV28 to TRBJ1-2; 7 bases align to TRBD1. Trimming cost V 6 bases and J 4 bases; bases outside gene matches: 8. The CDR3 covers 14 residues. Germline CDR1 reads MDHEN; CDR2 reads SYDVKM. CDR3 protein: CASSSVGQLYGYTF. As DNA, the CDR3 is TGTGCCAGCAGCTCCGTGGGACAGCTCTATGGCTACACCTTC.

This clonotype was seen only a few times. The gene calls are TRBV28 and TRBJ2-1; unclear D gene. Per the germline V gene, CDR1 is MDHEN and CDR2 is SYDVKM. The CDR3 is 12 amino acids. With 3 bases removed from V and 13 bases from J, the gap between germline ends came to 13 bases. The CDR3 is CASSFGGTTQFF. In DNA, the CDR3 is TGTGCCAGCAGTTTCGGCGGAACCACCCAGTTCTTC.

This clonotype was seen a few times. This chain links TRBV6-1 with TRBJ2-2; 8 nucleotides match TRBD1. Germline V gives CDR1 MNHNS, CDR2 SASEGT. The CDR3 extends over 15 amino acids. Trimming cost V 6 bases and J 3 bases; bases outside gene matches: 6. CDR3: CASRIMDRDTGELFF. CDR3 sequence (DNA): TGTGCCAGCAGAATTATGGACAGGGACACCGGGGAGCTGTTTTTT.

Of note for this clonotype: This sequence may be a read error, since a much larger clone differs from it by one base. The chain recombines TRBV29-1 with TRBJ1-1; D is undetermined. CDR1 SQVTM and CDR2 ANQGSEA come from the germline V gene. The CDR3 extends over 13 amino acids. Trimming shortened V by 3 bases and J by 0 bases, and 8 bases separated the two germline ends. The CDR3 region has the DNA TGCAGCGTTGATGGCACCATGAACACTGAAGCTTTCTTT. Its translation: CSVDGTMNTEAFF. The whole variable domain, remainder taken from reference TRBV29-1 and TRBJ1-1, is SAVISQKPSRDICQRGTSLTIQCQVDSQVTMMFWYRQQPGQSLTLIATANQGSEATYESGFVIDKFPISRPNLTFSTLTVSNMSPEDSSIYLCSVDGTMNTEAFFGQGTRLTVV.

This clonotype turned up a few times. This may be a read error, as it is one base from a much larger clone. The V gene is TRBV20-1, the J gene TRBJ2-3, with 9 bases that match TRBD2. The germline V gene has CDR1 DFQATT and CDR2 SNEGSKA (reference sequence). Germline trimming cut 6 bases from V and 2 bases from J; bases unmatched to any gene: 3. This CDR3 is 13 amino acids long. The CDR3 DNA sequence: TGCAGTGCCTGGACTAGCGCCACAGATACGCAGTATTTT. Translating gives CSAWTSATDTQYF.

The chain employs TRBV11-2 and TRBJ2-1; D may be TRBD2 (6 bases). Germline CDR1 is SGHAT and CDR2 is FQNNGV. Trimming took 5 bases from V and 8 from J, leaving 25 bases between them. The CDR3 covers 17 residues. CDR3 region: CASSNPRTAGGGYEQFF. CDR3 nucleotide sequence: TGTGCCAGCAGCAACCCTCGGACTGCGGGTGGGGGGTATGAGCAGTTCTTC.

The chain employs TRBV29-1 and TRBJ1-3, with D possibly TRBD1 on 6 matching bases. V lost 7 bases, J lost 4 bases, and 14 bases lay in between. Germline-derived CDR1 and CDR2 are SQVTM and ANQGSEA. This CDR3 is 13 amino acids long. The CDR3 loop reads CSGLGQLGNTIYF. Written as DNA, the CDR3 is TGCAGCGGCTTAGGACAGTTAGGAAACACCATATATTTT.

This clonotype was detected ten times or more. The genes are TRBV11-3 and TRBJ2-3, with a weak D call TRBD2 (5 bases). V was cut by 3 bases and J by 0 bases, with 10 bases left in between. The CDR3 loop spans 15 amino acids. Germline CDR1 and CDR2: SGHNT and YENEEA. CDR3 loop: CASSLGGLSTDTQYF. CDR3 nucleotides: TGTGCCAGCAGCTTGGGCGGGTTAAGCACAGATACGCAGTATTTT.

This clonotype was seen at least ten times. This chain uses TRBV5-5 with TRBJ2-5; the D is unclear. The CDR3 length is 14 residues. From germline, CDR1 is SGHKS and CDR2 YYEKEE (reference sequence). V was shortened by 0 bases and J by 5 bases, with 11 bases between the two germline ends. CDR3 nucleotides: TGTGCCAGCAGCTTGGTATCCTCCTCGGAGACCCAGTACTTC. Translation gives CASSLVSSSETQYF.

This clonotype was counted at least ten times. The chain has TRBV30 and TRBJ2-1, with 7 bases identical to TRBD1. Germline CDR1 GTSNPN, CDR2 SVGIG (reference sequence). CDR3 size: 13 residues. The ends lost 2 bases at V and 13 bases at J; junction bases unmatched: 11. The CDR3 DNA reads as TGTGCCTGGAGTTGGAGACAGGGAGTTCTTCAGTTCTTC. Amino acids: CAWSWRQGVLQFF.

In its sample, this clonotype was seen many times. V usage is TRBV5-1 and J usage is TRBJ2-1, with TRBD1 matching 7 bases. The germline CDR1 and CDR2 sequences are SGHRS and YFSETQ. Trimming at V came to 4 bases and at J to 6 bases, leaving 7 bases not matched to a gene. The CDR3 contains 14 residues. The CDR3 loop reads CASSQLTGFNEQFF. CDR3 nucleotide sequence: TGCGCCAGCAGCCAACTGACAGGGTTCAATGAGCAGTTCTTC. Using reference TRBV5-1 and TRBJ2-1 for the parts outside the CDR3, the full variable domain is KAGVTQTPRYLIKTRGQQVTLSCSPISGHRSVSWYQQTPGQGLQFLFEYFSETQRNKGNFPGRFSGRQFSNSRSEMNVSTLELGDSALYLCASSQLTGFNEQFFGPGTRLTVL.

In this sample, this clonotype turned up a few times. The chain joins TRBV20-1 to TRBJ2-7; 13 positions match TRBD2. The CDR3 length is 15 residues. Per germline, CDR1 DFQATT and CDR2 SNEGSKA (reference sequence). Trimming cost V 6 bases and J 2 bases; bases outside gene matches: 7. CDR3 region: CSANLLAGGTYEQYF. CDR3 nucleotides: TGCAGTGCCAATCTACTAGCGGGAGGGACCTACGAGCAGTACTTC.

Regarding this clonotype: This may come from a read error, since a much larger clone is one base off. The V gene is TRBV12-5, the J gene TRBJ2-2; TRBD1 agrees at 9 bases. CDR3 length: 16 amino acids. Looked up from germline, CDR1 is LGHNT and CDR2 is FRNRAP. The CDR3 DNA is TGTGCTAGTGGTTTCCGGGACAGGGTCGTAACCGGGGAGCTGTCTTTT. It yields the protein CASGFRDRVVTGELSF.

This clonotype came up many times. The chain has TRBV2 and TRBJ2-1, with 9 bases identical to TRBD1. CDR3 length: 15 amino acids. Germline V CDR1 and CDR2: SNHLY, FYNNEI. Trimming cost V 3 bases and J 7 bases; bases outside gene matches: 7. The chain's CDR3 is CASSEGDRDHNEQFF. The DNA for the CDR3 is TGTGCCAGCAGTGAGGGGGACAGGGACCATAATGAGCAGTTCTTC.

The rearrangement uses TRBV6-1 and TRBJ1-2; D possibly corresponds to TRBD1 (5 bases). This CDR3 has 12 amino acids. Deletions cut 11 bases from V and 6 bases from J, with 16 bases between. Germline V gene data show CDR1 as MNHNS and CDR2 as SASEGT. In DNA, the CDR3 is TGTGCCGGGACCACGGGGAGGGATGGCTACACCTTC. Amino acids: CAGTTGRDGYTF.

This clonotype was seen at least ten times. CDR3 nucleotide sequence: TGCAGTGCTAGGAAAGGGGTGGATACGCAGTATTTT. Amino acids: CSARKGVDTQYF. This sequence joins TRBV20-1 and TRBJ2-3; tentative D call: TRBD1 (5 bases). The V end was cut by 3 bases, the J end by 6 bases, with 10 bases between. Germline V gene data show CDR1 as DFQATT and CDR2 as SNEGSKA (reference sequence). There are 12 residues in the CDR3.